This is a list of T cell receptor beta chains from one sample in a study of control samples from healthy donors and cancer patients. The protocol was immunoSEQ multiplex PCR, while the TCRdb copy is restricted to in-frame clones and leaves out a portion. The data show 170,000 or so clones, just over 90% seen once. Sequencing input: blood. All receptors derive from a man aged 25 to 45 in good health. The CDR3 runs from the conserved cysteine through the conserved F or W. Each record gives: V gene, clone size, J gene, D gene, CDR3 protein, CDR3 DNA. D genes are given only for firm matches. The size of a clone is reported for some rows only, either as once, few or many, or as a class for expanded clones.

V: TRBV6-6
size: once
J: TRBJ1-6
D: TRBD1
CDR3: CASSRTGWNSPLHF
DNA: TGTGCCAGCAGTCGGACAGGGTGGAATTCACCCCTCCACTTT

V: TRBV19
size: once
J: TRBJ2-5
D: TRBD1
CDR3: CASSIQGASWGQETQYF
DNA: TGTGCCAGTAGTATCCAGGGGGCGAGTTGGGGACAAGAGACCCAGTACTTC

V: TRBV18
size: -
J: TRBJ1-4
D: -
CDR3: CASSPGTFNEKLFF
DNA: TGTGCCAGCTCACCAGGGACCTTTAATGAAAAACTGTTTTTT

V: TRBV28
size: -
J: TRBJ1-6
D: -
CDR3: CASSRRGRHPNLHSPLHF
DNA: TGTGCCAGCAGTCGCCGGGGTAGGCACCCCAACCTTCATTCACCCCTCCACTTT

V: TRBV6-5
size: -
J: TRBJ2-1
D: -
CDR3: CASSYSFLNEQFF
DNA: TGTGCCAGCAGTTACTCTTTCCTCAATGAGCAGTTCTTC

V: TRBV19
size: -
J: TRBJ2-2
D: TRBD1
CDR3: CASSQGTGGWTGELFF
DNA: TGTGCCAGTAGTCAAGGGACAGGGGGCTGGACCGGGGAGCTGTTTTTT

V: TRBV9
size: -
J: TRBJ1-1
D: -
CDR3: CASSKSGPNTEAFF
DNA: TGTGCCAGCAGCAAATCGGGCCCGAACACTGAAGCTTTCTTT

V: TRBV29-1
size: -
J: TRBJ2-1
D: -
CDR3: CSVAYNEQFF
DNA: TGCAGCGTTGCCTACAATGAGCAGTTCTTC

V: TRBV4-2
size: -
J: TRBJ2-3
D: -
CDR3: CASSQEWRSLGTDTQYF
DNA: TGTGCCAGCAGCCAAGAATGGCGATCTCTTGGCACAGATACGCAGTATTTT

V: TRBV30
size: -
J: TRBJ1-1
D: -
CDR3: CAWRPDSLNTEAFF
DNA: TGTGCCTGGAGACCCGACAGTTTGAACACTGAAGCTTTCTTT

V: TRBV7-9
size: -
J: TRBJ2-2
D: -
CDR3: CASSLQGTGELFF
DNA: TGTGCCAGCAGCTTACAGGGGACCGGGGAGCTGTTTTTT

V: TRBV19
size: -
J: TRBJ1-2
D: TRBD1
CDR3: CASRPRDSSSYTF
DNA: TGTGCCAGTAGACCCCGGGACAGCTCGAGCTACACCTTC

V: TRBV10-3
size: -
J: TRBJ1-2
D: -
CDR3: CAISGSSNYGYTF
DNA: TGTGCCATCAGTGGGTCCTCTAATTATGGCTACACCTTC

V: TRBV5-4
size: -
J: TRBJ2-1
D: -
CDR3: CASTLTWASPGNEQFF
DNA: TGTGCCAGCACCTTAACCTGGGCCTCGCCTGGCAATGAGCAGTTCTTC

V: TRBV12-5
size: -
J: TRBJ1-5
D: -
CDR3: CASGQGKGQPQHF
DNA: TGTGCTAGTGGGCAGGGGAAAGGGCAGCCCCAGCATTTT

V: TRBV12-3/TRBV12-4
size: -
J: TRBJ2-7
D: TRBD1
CDR3: CASSLSRDRPSF
DNA: TGTGCCAGCAGTCTGTCCCGGGACAGGCCCTCCTTC

V: TRBV18
size: -
J: TRBJ2-2
D: TRBD1
CDR3: CASSQGALNTGELFF
DNA: TGTGCCAGCTCTCAGGGGGCGCTGAACACCGGGGAGCTGTTTTTT

V: TRBV5-8
size: -
J: TRBJ1-4
D: -
CDR3: CASSLEGQGDEKLFF
DNA: TGTGCCAGCAGCTTGGAAGGTCAGGGCGATGAAAAACTGTTTTTT